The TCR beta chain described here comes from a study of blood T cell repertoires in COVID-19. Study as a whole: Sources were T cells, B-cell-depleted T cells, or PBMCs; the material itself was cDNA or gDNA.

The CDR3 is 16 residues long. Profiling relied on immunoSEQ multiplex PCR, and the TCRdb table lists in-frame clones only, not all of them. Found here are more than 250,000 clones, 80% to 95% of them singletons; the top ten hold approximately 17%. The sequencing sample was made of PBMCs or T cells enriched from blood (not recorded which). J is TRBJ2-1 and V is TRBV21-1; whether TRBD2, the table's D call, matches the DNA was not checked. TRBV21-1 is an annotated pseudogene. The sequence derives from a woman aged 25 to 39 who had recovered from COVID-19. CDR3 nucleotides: TGTGCCAGCACCTTTAGCGGGGCCAGCTCCTACAATGAGCAGTTCTTC. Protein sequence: CASTFSGASSYNEQFF.